This entry features one T cell receptor (beta chain) sequence. Its specificity is not known. The V gene lost 5 bases and the J gene lost 3 bases, with 20 bases spanning the gap. This CDR3 is 16 amino acids long. Germline CDR1 and CDR2: SGHTA and FQGNSA. This sample was taken from a study of a mutant IDH1 vaccine in newly diagnosed glioma. For the study at large: Vaccine dosing followed radiotherapy by 4-6 weeks, or accompanied temozolomide cycles.

As for time point: week 23, last vaccination. Vaccination used 300 ug of mutant IDH1 20-mer peptide per dose, with topical imiquimod. Assay used: immunoSEQ multiplex PCR; TCRdb lists only in-frame clones, some missing. Among approximately 50,000 clones listed, approximately 87% were seen once. This sample comprised PBMCs, obtained from a glioma patient whose treatment included an IDH1 peptide vaccine. The chain is built from TRBV7-2 and TRBJ2-7; the D gene could be TRBD1 or TRBD2 (6 bases each). The sequence derives from a middle-aged man with glioma. CDR3 bases: TGTGCCAGCAGCGGGACCGCGGGACAATTTCTCTACGAGCAGTACTTC. It is translated as CASSGTAGQFLYEQYF.